What follows are 26 T cell receptor beta chains derived from one specimen sequenced in a study of breast tumors, draining lymph nodes, adjacent tissues. Samples came from axillary lymph nodes draining the breast cancer. TCRdb reanalysed the multiplex PCR reads using MiXCR and keeps one entry per CDR3 protein. The sample includes 85,000 to 130,000 distinct CDR3 sequences, about 29% of them seen just once. Sequencing used axillary lymph node tissue. Source of these receptors: a female donor with breast cancer. Some clones in this sample may be carry-over from other donors' samples.

The chain uses TRBV7-2 and TRBJ2-7, with 11 positions matching TRBD2. Germline V CDR1 and CDR2: SGHTA, FQGNSA. The CDR3 has 15 amino acids. The junction had 3 bases not matched to a gene; V was cut back by 2 bases and J by 3 bases. CDR3 sequence reads: CASSLTSGGIYEQYF. CDR3 coding DNA: TGTGCCAGCAGCTTAACTAGCGGGGGAATCTACGAGCAGTACTTC.

This clonotype was seen only a few times. The V and J genes are TRBV18 and TRBJ2-3; 12 bases are shared with TRBD2. The ends lost 1 base at V and 0 bases at J; junction bases unmatched: 5. The germline V gene has CDR1 KGHSH and CDR2 LQKENI. The CDR3 contains 18 residues. The CDR3 region is CASSPQRLAGASTDTQYF. CDR3 nucleotide sequence: TGTGCCAGCTCACCACAGCGACTAGCGGGGGCTAGCACAGATACGCAGTATTTT.

This clonotype was counted many times. The rearrangement links TRBV11-2 to TRBJ2-5, with D tentatively TRBD2 (5 bases). CDR1 and CDR2 from the germline V gene are SGHAT and FQNNGV. The CDR3 is 15 residues long. V shed 2 bases and J shed 1 base, with 11 bases lying between them. The CDR3 region has the DNA TGTGCCAGCAGCTTAAGGGTCAGCGGCCAAGAGACCCAGTACTTC. Translated: CASSLRVSGQETQYF.

This clonotype has a count of ten or more. The genes are TRBV20-1 and TRBJ1-1, with 7 bases fitting TRBD1. Germline V CDR1 and CDR2: DFQATT, SNEGSKA (reference sequence). This CDR3 has 13 amino acids. After removal of 0 bases from V and 7 bases from J, the junction contained 5 bases not matched to a gene. The DNA for the CDR3 is TGCAGTGCTAGAGATCCGGGACAGCTTGAAGCTTTCTTT. It is translated as CSARDPGQLEAFF.

About this clonotype itself: At one boundary the junction diverges from the germline segment, which might be a read error. This rearrangement joins TRBV20-1 to TRBJ2-5, with a weak D call TRBD2 (6 bases). The CDR3 is made up of 12 amino acids. Germline V gives CDR1 DFQATT, CDR2 SNEGSKA (reference sequence). The CDR3, as DNA: TGCAGTGCCCCGCGGGGTCAAGGGACCCAGTACTTC. Translating it yields CSAPRGQGTQYF.

This clonotype has ten or more counts. The rearrangement links TRBV7-9 to TRBJ2-3; 12 bases line up with TRBD2. There are 16 residues in the CDR3. Germline V gene lookup returns CDR1 SEHNR and CDR2 FQNEAQ (reference sequence). With V trimmed by 5 bases and J by 0 bases, 3 bases remained unmatched. CDR3 sequence: CASSRTSGASTDTQYF. The CDR3 DNA reads as TGTGCCAGCAGCCGGACTAGCGGGGCTAGCACAGATACGCAGTATTTT.

This clonotype was detected only a few times. This may be a read error: a much more frequent sequence differs by one nucleotide. The chain uses TRBV3-1 and TRBJ2-1; no reliable D call. There are 14 residues in the CDR3. Germline V lookup: CDR1 LGHDT, CDR2 YNNKEL (reference sequence). Here the CDR3 reads CASSFSLTQSEQSF. DNA for the CDR3: TGTGCCAGCAGCTTCTCTTTAACGCAATCGGAGCAGTCCTTC.

The chain links TRBV20-1 to TRBJ1-6; D is uncertain. Germline V CDR1 and CDR2: DFQATT, SNEGSKA (reference sequence). The CDR3 sequence is 13 residues long. Trimming removed 0 bases from V and 7 bases from J, with 7 bases in between. CDR3: CSARDRTNSPLHF. The CDR3 bases are TGCAGTGCTAGAGACCGGACGAATTCACCCCTCCACTTT.

The chain links TRBV6-2 or TRBV6-3 to TRBJ2-4, with 9 bases lining up with TRBD2. Germline V gene data show CDR1 as MNHEY and CDR2 as SVGEGT. The CDR3 totals 16 residues. V lost 0 bases to trimming and J lost 4 bases; unmatched junction nucleotides: 4. In nucleotides, the CDR3 is TGTGCCAGCAGTTACTCTCTGCGGGAGGGAAAAAACATTCAGTACTTC. Translated: CASSYSLREGKNIQYF.

This clonotype was counted ten times or more. The rearrangement joins TRBV6-5 to TRBJ2-7; 8 positions match TRBD2. CDR3 length equals 15 residues. The V segment lost 6 bases and the J segment 0 bases; nucleotides outside the gene matches: 7. The germline V gene has CDR1 MNHEY and CDR2 SVGAGI. The chain's CDR3 is CASSLSGSYSYEQYF. In DNA form, the CDR3 reads TGTGCCAGCAGCTTGAGCGGGAGTTACTCCTACGAGCAGTACTTC.

V and J are TRBV29-1 and TRBJ2-1; D is undetermined. Trimming stripped 3 bases from V and 12 bases from J, with 12 bases between. The CDR3 covers 11 residues. CDR1 and CDR2 from the germline V gene are SQVTM and ANQGSEA. CDR3 bases: TGCAGCGTTGACAGTGCGGATACGCAGTTCTTC. It codes for CSVDSADTQFF.

This clonotype was observed many times. The rearrangement links TRBV9 to TRBJ1-2; D gene unclear. The germline gives CDR1 SGDLS, CDR2 YYNGEE. V lost 3 bases and J lost 8, with 20 bases in between. The CDR3 is made up of 15 amino acids. The CDR3 is CASSDNLDLGEGYTF. DNA for the CDR3: TGTGCCAGCAGCGACAACTTGGACCTCGGGGAGGGCTACACCTTC.

This clonotype was recorded at least ten times. A junction boundary mismatches the germline segment, possibly from a read error. This chain links TRBV7-3 with TRBJ2-5; D assignment may be TRBD1 or TRBD2 (5 bases each). The CDR3 sequence is 15 residues long. Per the germline V gene, CDR1 is SGHTA and CDR2 is FQGTGA. The CDR3 loop reads CASSFGGTPQETQHF. Here the CDR3 DNA reads TGTGCCAGCAGCTTTGGGGGAACTCCCCAAGAGACCCAGCACTTC.

As to this clonotype: Sequence at one end of the junction differs from germline and may be a read error. The chain uses TRBV2 and TRBJ1-3, with a possible D match to TRBD1 (5 bases). The CDR3 is 13 amino acids. Germline CDR1 SNHLY, CDR2 FYNNEI. As DNA, the CDR3 is TGTGTCAGCAGATGGACACCCGGAAACACCATATATTTT. It encodes CVSRWTPGNTIYF.

Turning to this clonotype: This may arise from a read error, as a much more abundant clone is one base away. This chain joins TRBV12-3 or TRBV12-4 and TRBJ2-4, with no clear D. CDR3 size: 16 residues. CDR3 nucleotides: TGTGCCAACAGTTTGAGTGCCACTTTAGCCAAAAACATTCAGTACTTC. Its translation: CANSLSATLAKNIQYF.

The sample holds many counts of this clonotype. The chain carries TRBV6-6 and TRBJ2-2, with 8 positions matching TRBD1. CDR3 length: 16 amino acids. CDR1 and CDR2 (germline): MNHNY, SVGAGI (reference sequence). The ends lost 6 bases at V and 1 base at J; junction bases unmatched: 7. The CDR3 region is CASRDRDRQNTGELFF. DNA for the CDR3: TGTGCCAGCAGAGATAGGGACAGGCAGAACACCGGGGAGCTGTTTTTT.

The rearrangement uses TRBV20-1 and TRBJ1-6, with D possibly TRBD1 on 5 matching bases. This CDR3 comprises 13 residues. The V end was cut by 3 bases, the J end by 10 bases, with 13 bases between. The germline gives CDR1 DFQATT, CDR2 SNEGSKA (reference sequence). CDR3 protein: CSASGGDGSPLHF. The CDR3 bases are TGCAGTGCTAGCGGAGGGGACGGATCACCCCTCCACTTT.

This clonotype was counted many times. The CDR3 nucleotides are TGTGCCAGCAGCTTAATGGTGGCAGGCACAGATACGCAGTATTTT. Amino acid sequence: CASSLMVAGTDTQYF. V is TRBV7-2 and J is TRBJ2-3; D gene unclear. Germline V gene sequence: CDR1 SGHTA, CDR2 FQGNSA. The V end lost 2 bases, the J end lost 1 base, and 10 bases lay between the germline ends. The CDR3 length is 15 residues.

This clonotype was recorded at least ten times. V gene TRBV5-1 combines with J gene TRBJ2-2; D ambiguous. V lost 1 base and J lost 9, with 7 bases in between. The CDR3 sequence is 12 residues long. Germline V gene data show CDR1 as SGHRS and CDR2 as YFSETQ. For the CDR3, the DNA is TGCGCCAGCAGCTTGAACCCTCGGGAGCTGTTTTTT. Protein: CASSLNPRELFF. Full variable domain (outside the CDR3, taken from reference TRBV5-1 and TRBJ2-2): KAGVTQTPRYLIKTRGQQVTLSCSPISGHRSVSWYQQTPGQGLQFLFEYFSETQRNKGNFPGRFSGRQFSNSRSEMNVSTLELGDSALYLCASSLNPRELFFGEGSRLTVL.

As to this clonotype: This may be a read error, as it is one base from a much larger clone. The rearrangement joins TRBV6-5 to TRBJ1-2; a possible D gene is TRBD1 (6 bases). The germline CDR1 and CDR2 sequences are MNHEY and SVGAGI. Trimming left V 5 bases short and J 0 bases short, with 13 bases between. CDR3 length: 15 amino acids. The CDR3 DNA reads as TGTGCCAGCAGTCCTTTGACAGGAACTAACTATGGCTACACCTTC. Protein: CASSPLTGTNYGYTF.

As regards this clonotype: Because the CDR3's place on the DNA is in doubt, the DNA is left out and the CDR3 is given as listed by TCRdb. The chain couples TRBV7-6 to TRBJ1-2. CDR1 and CDR2 from the germline V gene are SGHVS and FNYEAQ. Including both end residues, the CDR3 is 20 amino acids long. The CDR3 is CASSFYICSASSLTNYGYTF.

This clonotype came up many times. The CDR3 DNA follows: TGTGCCAGCAGTGAGGCAGTGGGGAATCAGCCCCAGCATTTT. Its translation is CASSEAVGNQPQHF. The chain has TRBV6-2 or TRBV6-3 and TRBJ1-5; D is unclear. The CDR3 covers 14 residues. V lost 5 bases to trimming and J lost 4 bases, with 12 bases between them. CDR1 is MNHEY, CDR2 SVGEGT, per germline.

This clonotype has at least ten counts. The chain uses TRBV5-1 and TRBJ2-2; TRBD2 matches at 8 bases. CDR3 length equals 16 residues. In germline, CDR1 is SGHRS, CDR2 YFSETQ. V shed 3 bases and J 0 bases; nucleotides not matched to a gene: 4. Here the CDR3 DNA reads TGCGCCAGCAGCTCCCAGGGACTAGCGAACACCGGGGAGCTGTTTTTT. Protein sequence: CASSSQGLANTGELFF.

The chain carries TRBV2 and TRBJ1-5, with a weak D call TRBD1 (5 bases). This CDR3 contains 22 residues. The germline V gene has CDR1 SNHLY and CDR2 FYNNEI. The ends were cut back, 6 bases at V and 13 bases at J, with 46 bases in the middle. DNA of the CDR3: TGTGCCAGCAGCGACCGTCGGGGCGCGGGGACTAATGAAAAACTGTTTCGACTGGCACAGCATTTT. It codes for CASSDRRGAGTNEKLFRLAQHF. The complete variable domain, with remaining parts taken from reference TRBV2 and TRBJ1-5, reads EPEVTQTPSHQVTQMGQEVILRCVPISNHLYFYWYRQILGQKVEFLVSFYNNEISEKSEIFDDQFSVERPDGSNFTLKIRSTKLEDSAMYFCASSDRRGAGTNEKLFRLAQHFGDGTRLSIL.

This clonotype was seen at least ten times. The V call is TRBV20-1, the J call TRBJ2-3; D unresolved. Germline CDR1 and CDR2: DFQATT and SNEGSKA (reference sequence). Trimming pared 2 bases from V and 0 bases from J, leaving 9 bases between. The CDR3 is 14 residues long. The CDR3 region is CSARMDSSTDTQYF. The CDR3 nucleotides read TGCAGTGCTAGAATGGATAGTAGCACAGATACGCAGTATTTT.

This clonotype appeared a few times. CDR3 sequence: CASGIGAAYVLAKNIQYF. The CDR3, as DNA: TGTGCCAGTGGGATCGGGGCAGCGTATGTGCTAGCCAAAAACATTCAGTACTTC. This chain links TRBV27 with TRBJ2-4, with D perhaps assigned TRBD1 or TRBD2 (5 bases each). From germline, CDR1 is MNHEY and CDR2 SMNVEV (reference sequence). The CDR3 extends over 18 amino acids. V lost 9 bases, J lost 0 bases, and 24 bases lay in between.